These T cell receptor beta chains were read from a single sample in a study of a mutant IDH1 vaccine in newly diagnosed glioma. These receptors are not linked to any known antigen. This table comes from immunoSEQ multiplex PCR, and its TCRdb copy is limited to in-frame clones, with some not included. The sample lists roughly 62,000 clones, around 89% seen once, with under 2% in the top ten. The input for sequencing was PBMCs, taken from a glioma patient whose treatment included an IDH1 peptide vaccine. These receptors originate from a man aged 35 to 55 with glioma. The CDR3 runs from the conserved cysteine through the conserved F or W. D genes are given only for firm matches.

V: TRBV28; D: .; J: TRBJ2-5; CDR3: CASSFIPQSPGETQYF; DNA: TGTGCCAGCAGTTTCATACCCCAATCCCCGGGGGAGACCCAGTACTTC
V: TRBV19; D: TRBD1; J: TRBJ1-1; CDR3: CASSIRGQEAFF; DNA: TGTGCCAGTAGTATCAGGGGACAGGAAGCTTTCTTT
V: TRBV6-1; D: .; J: TRBJ1-1; CDR3: CASSELGGNTEAFF; DNA: TGTGCCAGCAGTGAATTGGGTGGGAACACTGAAGCTTTCTTT
V: TRBV5-1; D: .; J: TRBJ2-3; CDR3: CASSSPTGSGDTQYF; DNA: TGCGCCAGCAGCTCACCGACAGGCTCGGGAGATACGCAGTATTTT
V: TRBV6-1; D: TRBD1; J: TRBJ1-2; CDR3: CASSESGTALGYGYTF; DNA: TGTGCCAGCAGTGAATCCGGGACAGCACTAGGCTATGGCTACACCTTC
V: TRBV27; D: .; J: TRBJ2-5; CDR3: CASSLGLWETQYF; DNA: TGTGCCAGCAGTTTAGGGCTGTGGGAGACCCAGTACTTC
V: TRBV19; D: .; J: TRBJ2-3; CDR3: CASSPSGTRGDTQYF; DNA: TGTGCCAGTAGCCCTTCCGGGACCCGGGGAGATACGCAGTATTTT
V: TRBV29-1; D: .; J: TRBJ2-1; CDR3: CSVEVRSSYNEQFF; DNA: TGCAGCGTTGAAGTAAGGAGCTCCTACAATGAGCAGTTCTTC
V: TRBV7-2; D: .; J: TRBJ1-1; CDR3: CASSLAASGAGVTEAFF; DNA: TGTGCCAGCAGCTTAGCCGCGAGCGGGGCCGGGGTCACTGAAGCTTTCTTT
V: TRBV2; D: .; J: TRBJ2-1; CDR3: CASRSSANNEQFF; DNA: TGTGCCAGCAGATCCTCAGCTAATAATGAGCAGTTCTTC
V: TRBV6-6; D: .; J: TRBJ2-7; CDR3: CASRPGQPSNYEQYF; DNA: TGTGCCAGCAGACCTGGACAGCCGAGTAACTACGAGCAGTACTTC
V: TRBV7-9; D: .; J: TRBJ1-2; CDR3: CASSGFAGNYGYTF; DNA: TGTGCCAGCAGCGGTTTCGCGGGTAACTATGGCTACACCTTC
V: TRBV28; D: TRBD1; J: TRBJ1-2; CDR3: CASTFDRGNYGYTF; DNA: TGTGCCAGCACCTTCGACAGGGGTAACTATGGCTACACCTTC